The present TCR beta chain was sequenced within a study of shared clonotypes between healthy human individuals. Study as a whole: CD8 memory received one plate per donor, CD8 naive two, CD4 memory three and CD4 naive three. Study observations and caveats: In contrast to clonotypes shared by all four donors, non-shared clonotypes had lower generation probabilities.

The study drew its donors from healthy HIV-negative adults without recent acute infections or vaccinations. In regard to this clone: Antigen: not known. One junction end does not reproduce the germline sequence, and a read error may be involved.

CDR1 is SQVTM and CDR2 is ANQGSEA in the germline V gene. The CDR3 consists of 9 residues. Per sorted-subset replicate PCR, input was approximately 180 ng DNA, representing around 30,000 T cell genomes. Sequenced by immunoSEQ multiplex PCR; TCRdb stores in-frame clones only, minus some. This table has some 2.3 million clones, approximately 93% appearing once. The sequence was collected from a man between 18 and 29 years old in good health. Some clones in this sample may be carry-over from other donors' samples. The sequencing sample was made of naive CD4+ T cells from PBMCs. Sample subset: CD45RA+ positively selected. V is TRBV29-1 and J is TRBJ2-5; 7 bases are shared with TRBD2. Here the CDR3 DNA reads TGCAGCACTGGGGACTATACACACTTC. Protein sequence: CSTGDYTHF.